A single sample is the source of the 16 T cell receptor beta chains below, sequenced in a study of shared T cell receptors in the human thymus. The method was immunoSEQ multiplex PCR; TCRdb's version includes in-frame clones alone and lacks a portion of them. The repertoire holds approximately 580,000 clones, with 75% to 80% as singletons. This sample also appeared in a second study, on human thymus T cells.

Material: thymocytes. The receptors were sampled from a boy less than two years old with a congenital heart defect.

The J gene is TRBJ2-3, the V gene TRBV5-1; 10 bases match TRBD2. The CDR3 has 15 residues. V gave up 4 bases and J gave up 7 bases; unmatched junction bases: 9. Germline V lookup: CDR1 SGHRS, CDR2 YFSETQ. In nucleotides, the CDR3 is TGCGCCAGCAGCAGAGCGGGAGGGGGCAGGAATACGCAGTATTTT. It is translated as CASSRAGGGRNTQYF.

This clone was detected a few times. This chain links TRBV19 with TRBJ2-1, with TRBD2 matching over 7 bases. CDR1 is LNHDA, CDR2 SQIVND, per germline (reference sequence). This CDR3 is 16 amino acids long. J was trimmed by 5 bases and V by 3 bases; bases with no gene match: 10. The CDR3 sequence is CASSIVGLAENNEQFF. Written as DNA, the CDR3 is TGTGCCAGTAGTATTGTCGGTCTAGCGGAAAACAATGAGCAGTTCTTC.

The chain has TRBV5-1 and TRBJ1-5, with 8 bases matching TRBD1. Trimming cost V 4 bases and J 0 bases; bases outside gene matches: 3. The CDR3 totals 15 residues. From germline, CDR1 is SGHRS and CDR2 YFSETQ. The CDR3 protein is CASSTGQGSNQPQHF. CDR3 bases: TGCGCCAGCAGCACAGGACAGGGTAGCAATCAGCCCCAGCATTTT.

The chain uses TRBV5-1 and TRBJ2-3; 10 bases agree with TRBD2. CDR1 and CDR2 (germline): SGHRS, YFSETQ. CDR3 length: 16 amino acids. The V segment lost 3 bases and the J segment 0 bases; nucleotides outside the gene matches: 4. For the CDR3, the DNA is TGCGCCAGCAGCTCCCCTAGCGGGAGCAGCACAGATACGCAGTATTTT. Its protein is CASSSPSGSSTDTQYF.

This clone was observed once. This chain uses TRBV2 with TRBJ1-5; D call uncertain. Trimming left V 7 bases short and J 0 bases short, with 7 bases between. CDR3 size: 13 residues. Per the germline V gene, CDR1 is SNHLY and CDR2 is FYNNEI. CDR3 DNA sequence: TGTGCCAGCACCAGAAATAGCAATCAGCCCCAGCATTTT. It codes for CASTRNSNQPQHF.

This sequence joins TRBV11-3 and TRBJ2-5, with a tentative D call TRBD1 (6 bases). V gave up 5 bases and J gave up 5 bases, with 15 bases separating them. Germline CDR1 SGHNT, CDR2 YENEEA. The CDR3 runs to 14 residues. DNA of the CDR3: TGTGCCAGCAGCCCTCCCGACAGGACGGAGACCCAGTACTTC. It is translated as CASSPPDRTETQYF.

This clone has more than one count but fewer than ten. J is TRBJ1-4 and V is TRBV27; possible D gene TRBD1, 6 bases. Germline CDR1 and CDR2: MNHEY and SMNVEV (reference sequence). Trimming stripped 5 bases from V and 5 bases from J, with 12 bases between. The CDR3 totals 14 residues. The CDR3 spells CASSPRGGNEKLFF. CDR3 coding DNA: TGTGCCAGCAGTCCTCGGGGGGGCAATGAAAAACTGTTTTTT.

The chain joins TRBV21-1 to TRBJ1-2; TRBD1 reflects the table's D call only, with no check against the DNA. TRBV21-1 is a listed pseudogene. The CDR3 is 15 amino acids. CDR3 in amino acids: CASSKGPTGSYGYTF. DNA of the CDR3: TGTGCCAGCAGCAAAGGCCCCACAGGAAGCTATGGCTACACCTTC.

This clone turned up a few times. This sequence joins TRBV9 and TRBJ2-5; possibly TRBD2 for D (6 bases). The CDR3 covers 16 residues. Germline V CDR1 and CDR2: SGDLS, YYNGEE. Trimming took off 3 bases at V and 5 bases at J, with 20 bases between the two ends. The DNA of the CDR3 is TGTGCCAGCAGCGACGGGACTCCCGACAGCAGGGAGACCCAGTACTTC. This sequence encodes CASSDGTPDSRETQYF.

The chain uses TRBV25-1 and TRBJ2-5; TRBD2 matches at 9 bases. CDR1 MGHDK and CDR2 SYGVNS come from the germline V gene. The CDR3 is 17 residues long. After removal of 3 bases from V and 0 bases from J, the junction contained 8 bases not matched to a gene. DNA of the CDR3: TGTGCCAGCAGTGATCGGGGTAGCGGGAGCTACCAAGAGACCCAGTACTTC. Protein product: CASSDRGSGSYQETQYF.

The CDR3 spells CASTQLGAGGQLGNQPQHF. The CDR3 nucleotides read TGTGCCAGCACCCAGTTAGGGGCAGGGGGCCAACTGGGCAATCAGCCCCAGCATTTT. The chain has TRBV9 and TRBJ1-5, with TRBD1 identical over 8 bases. The V and J ends lost 6 bases and 2 bases, in that order; junction bases with no gene match: 19. This CDR3 region has 19 residues. Germline loops: CDR1 SGDLS, CDR2 YYNGEE.

The V gene is TRBV30, the J gene TRBJ2-1, with 10 bases lining up with TRBD2. Looked up from germline, CDR1 is GTSNPN and CDR2 is SVGIG (reference sequence). There are 17 residues in the CDR3. Trimming cost V 3 bases and J 3 bases; bases outside gene matches: 11. The CDR3 protein is CAWSGNQLAGFYNEQFF. The CDR3 DNA reads TGTGCCTGGAGCGGGAACCAACTAGCGGGATTCTACAATGAGCAGTTCTTC.

The chain couples TRBV28 to TRBJ2-1, with a weak D call TRBD1 (5 bases). Germline lookup yields CDR1 MDHEN and CDR2 SYDVKM. The germline V and J ends were trimmed by 3 bases and 3 bases, with 12 bases remaining between them. CDR3 length: 15 residues. The CDR3 is CASSFVRTRYNEQFF. CDR3 in DNA: TGTGCCAGCAGTTTTGTCAGGACACGCTACAATGAGCAGTTCTTC.

As to this clone: Different DNA sequences within this sample yield the same CDR3. The chain combines TRBV2 with TRBJ1-5; TRBD1 matches 10 bases. The length of the CDR3 is 15 residues. J was trimmed by 6 bases and V by 4 bases; bases with no gene match: 6. The germline V gene encodes CDR1 SNHLY and CDR2 FYNNEI. The CDR3 coding sequence is TGTGCCAGCAGTGTAGGGACAGGGGAGTGTCAGCCCCAGCATTTT. Its translation: CASSVGTGECQPQHF.

This clone came up once. V gene TRBV15 combines with J gene TRBJ2-5, with 16 positions matching TRBD2. The CDR3 consists of 19 residues. V shed 0 bases, J shed 5 bases, and the junction held 9 bases outside the gene matches. Per the germline V gene, CDR1 is LNHNV and CDR2 is YYDKDF (reference sequence). The CDR3 DNA follows: TGTGCCACCAGCAGAGACACCGGGACTAGCGGGAGGGCGTTGGAGACCCAGTACTTC. It yields the protein CATSRDTGTSGRALETQYF.

The gene calls are TRBV9 and TRBJ2-1, with TRBD1 matching 10 bases. This CDR3 is 16 amino acids long. Losses at the gene ends were 4 bases for V and 5 bases for J; bases not matched to a gene: 9. Germline V gene lookup returns CDR1 SGDLS and CDR2 YYNGEE. CDR3 coding DNA: TGTGCCAGCAGCCGACGACAGGGGGCCTGGGACAATGAGCAGTTCTTC. It yields the protein CASSRRQGAWDNEQFF.